Below, 17 T cell receptor beta chains from the same sample are listed, as sequenced in a study of T cells in localized non-small cell lung cancer. Clones were read by immunoSEQ multiplex PCR, and TCRdb kept only the in-frame ones, dropping some. The sample has 75,000 to 90,000 clones; about 83% are singletons. The material sequenced was peripheral blood, taken before any cancer treatment. The receptors were sampled from a man aged 35-75 years with stage I lung adenocarcinoma.

The chain joins TRBV14 to TRBJ1-1; 9 bases align to TRBD1. The V segment lost 2 bases and the J segment 1 base; nucleotides outside the gene matches: 8. Per the germline V gene, CDR1 is SGHDN and CDR2 is FVKESK. This CDR3 comprises 17 residues. The CDR3 loop reads CASSQRHRGQWNTEAFF. CDR3 in DNA: TGTGCCAGCAGCCAAAGGCACAGGGGGCAGTGGAACACTGAAGCTTTCTTT.

The rearrangement links TRBV7-8 to TRBJ2-1, with 7 bases that match TRBD1. Trimming removed 4 bases from V and 1 base from J; junction bases left unmatched: 10. Germline V gives CDR1 SGHVS, CDR2 FQNEAQ. The CDR3 has 17 residues. Here the CDR3 DNA reads TGTGCCAGCAGCTCTAGGTTCGGGACAGCTTCCTACAATGAGCAGTTCTTC. Translated, it gives CASSSRFGTASYNEQFF.

This chain connects TRBV19 to TRBJ2-5; perhaps TRBD2 as D (5 bases). V gave up 5 bases and J gave up 9 bases, with 25 bases separating them. CDR1 is LNHDA, CDR2 SQIVND, per germline (reference sequence). CDR3 size: 16 residues. This chain's CDR3 is CASSGPGVNDWRSQYF. The CDR3 coding sequence is TGTGCCAGTAGTGGTCCCGGGGTAAACGATTGGAGGTCCCAGTACTTC.

The chain carries TRBV4-2 and TRBJ1-3, with D unresolved. The CDR3 loop spans 15 amino acids. Germline loops: CDR1 LGHNA, CDR2 YNFKEQ. V lost 0 bases and J lost 4, with 10 bases in between. CDR3 sequence: CASSQESLGGNTIYF. CDR3 DNA sequence: TGTGCCAGCAGCCAAGAGAGCCTAGGGGGAAACACCATATATTTT.

The chain links TRBV11-2 to TRBJ2-1; 10 positions match TRBD2. This CDR3 has 15 amino acids. After removal of 1 base from V and 6 bases from J, the junction contained 3 bases not matched to a gene. In germline, CDR1 is SGHAT, CDR2 FQNNGV. The CDR3 DNA is TGTGCCAGCAGCTTAGCTAGCGGGGGCGTCAATGAGCAGTTCTTC. Translated, it gives CASSLASGGVNEQFF.

This chain connects TRBV11-3 to TRBJ2-7, with 10 bases aligning to TRBD1. V lost 0 bases and J lost 6; bases outside the gene matches: 8. The CDR3 has 16 residues. In germline, CDR1 is SGHNT, CDR2 YENEEA. In DNA, the CDR3 is TGTGCCAGCAGCTTAGACCTGGGGACAGGGGCGGGCGAGCAGTACTTC. Translated, it gives CASSLDLGTGAGEQYF.

The chain joins TRBV7-2 to TRBJ1-1; TRBD1 matches at 7 bases. The V and J ends lost 5 bases and 6 bases, in that order; junction bases with no gene match: 9. The CDR3 is 14 residues long. The germline CDR1 and CDR2 sequences are SGHTA and FQGNSA. The CDR3 loop is CASSRQGLSSEAFF. CDR3 DNA sequence: TGTGCCAGCAGCCGACAGGGCCTGAGTTCTGAAGCTTTCTTT. Full variable domain (missing parts from reference TRBV7-2 and TRBJ1-1): GAGVSQSPSNKVTEKGKDVELRCDPISGHTALYWYRQSLGQGLEFLIYFQGNSAPDKSGLPSDRFSAERTGGSVSTLTIQRTQQEDSAVYLCASSRQGLSSEAFFGQGTRLTVV.

The gene calls are TRBV4-1 and TRBJ2-2; TRBD2 agrees at 11 bases. Germline values: CDR1 MGHRA, CDR2 YSYEKL. V shed 6 bases, J shed 2 bases, and the junction held 5 bases outside the gene matches. This CDR3 comprises 16 residues. The CDR3 bases are TGCGCCAGCAGGCCGGGACTAGCGGTTAACACCGGGGAGCTGTTTTTT. As protein: CASRPGLAVNTGELFF.

This chain uses TRBV28 with TRBJ1-2; D is perhaps TRBD1 (5 bases). Per the germline V gene, CDR1 is MDHEN and CDR2 is SYDVKM. The CDR3 consists of 13 residues. With 4 bases removed from V and 4 bases from J, the gap between germline ends came to 10 bases. For the CDR3, the DNA is TGTGCCAGCAGTTCTTATGACAGCTATGGCTACACCTTC. Amino acid sequence: CASSSYDSYGYTF.

The J gene is TRBJ1-1, the V gene TRBV29-1; possible D gene TRBD1, 6 bases. This CDR3 spans 14 amino acids. Germline loops: CDR1 SQVTM, CDR2 ANQGSEA. Trimming shortened V by 4 bases and J by 0 bases, and 12 bases separated the two germline ends. CDR3 DNA sequence: TGCAGCGTTGCCGAGGGGGTGGTGAACACTGAAGCTTTCTTT. It translates to CSVAEGVVNTEAFF.

This clone is a singleton in its sample. CDR3 amino acids: CTSSPVGIPGPYNSPLHF. CDR3 nucleotide sequence: TGCACCAGCAGCCCCGTGGGGATACCGGGACCCTATAATTCACCCCTCCACTTT. This chain joins TRBV1 and TRBJ1-6. TRBV1 is termed a pseudogene. The length of the CDR3 is 18 residues.

This clone was detected once. The chain links TRBV6-5 to TRBJ2-1, with TRBD1 matching 11 bases. CDR1 and CDR2 (germline): MNHEY, SVGAGI. V lost 0 bases and J lost 6; bases outside the gene matches: 4. The CDR3 has 16 amino acids. CDR3 sequence reads: CASSYSPGTGGNEQFF. The CDR3 nucleotides are TGTGCCAGCAGTTACTCCCCCGGGACAGGGGGCAATGAGCAGTTCTTC.

The chain is built from TRBV28 and TRBJ2-7, with TRBD2 matching over 7 bases. The CDR3 runs to 13 residues. The V segment lost 7 bases and the J segment 3 bases; nucleotides outside the gene matches: 6. Germline CDR1 MDHEN, CDR2 SYDVKM. The CDR3 spells CASKGGSFYEQYF. In nucleotides, the CDR3 is TGTGCCAGCAAGGGCGGGAGCTTCTACGAGCAGTACTTC.

V and J are TRBV18 and TRBJ2-7; 7 bases align to TRBD1. Germline CDR1 is KGHSH and CDR2 is LQKENI. CDR3 length: 13 amino acids. V was clipped by 6 bases and J by 2 bases; unmatched bases: 4. The CDR3 DNA reads TGTGCCAGCTCCCGACAGGGAGCCTACGAGCAGTACTTC. Protein: CASSRQGAYEQYF. The full variable domain, with the rest looked up from reference TRBV18 and TRBJ2-7, is NAGVMQNPRHLVRRRGQEARLRCSPMKGHSHVYWYRQLPEEGLKFMVYLQKENIIDESGMPKERFSAEFPKEGPSILRIQQVVRGDSAAYFCASSRQGAYEQYFGPGTRLTVT.

The rearrangement uses TRBV19 and TRBJ2-5; D not resolved. Germline V lookup: CDR1 LNHDA, CDR2 SQIVND (reference sequence). CDR3 length: 13 amino acids. Trimming removed 5 bases from V and 5 bases from J, with 12 bases in between. The CDR3 nucleotides are TGTGCCAGTAGTCCAGCTTTTCGGGAGACCCAGTACTTC. Translating it yields CASSPAFRETQYF.

The chain couples TRBV9 to TRBJ1-4; 7 positions match TRBD1. The CDR3 has 14 amino acids. Germline V gene sequence: CDR1 SGDLS, CDR2 YYNGEE. V gave up 5 bases and J gave up 4 bases; unmatched junction bases: 5. Written as DNA, the CDR3 is TGTGCCAGCAGTGCACAGGGGAATAATGAAAAACTGTTTTTT. This encodes CASSAQGNNEKLFF.

This chain joins TRBV6-1 and TRBJ2-2; TRBD2 matches at 7 bases. Germline CDR1 reads MNHNS; CDR2 reads SASEGT. The ends lost 7 bases at V and 4 bases at J; junction bases unmatched: 6. The length of the CDR3 is 14 residues. CDR3 region: CASNRDYSTGELFF. The CDR3 DNA reads TGTGCCAGCAACCGGGACTATTCCACCGGGGAGCTGTTTTTT.